This T cell receptor (beta chain) was profiled in a study of circulating tumor DNA in untreated peripheral T-cell lymphoma. Across the whole study: Baseline and serial on-treatment serum tracked circulating tumor DNA carrying tumor TCR clonotypes. Notes on the study in general: A trend toward worse survival accompanied detectable post-therapy ctDNA. A couple of patients with persistent post-therapy ctDNA stayed in remission. Baseline tissues yielded approximately 82% and baseline serum around 65% tumor-specific clonotype detection.

This clone has a single count. The target antigen is unknown. Clones were read by immunoSEQ multiplex PCR, and TCRdb kept only the in-frame ones, dropping some. Found here are some 530 clones, more than 65% of them singletons; the top ten hold roughly 2.7%. Trimming removed 9 bases from V and 7 bases from J; junction bases left unmatched: 7. The CDR3 extends over 13 amino acids. Germline CDR1 is LNHDA and CDR2 is SQIVND (reference sequence). The rearrangement joins TRBV19 to TRBJ2-1; 9 bases fit TRBD2. This receptor was taken from a human donor with peripheral T-cell lymphoma. The sample comprised cell-free DNA from blood serum. The CDR3: CASGSGSQNEQFF. CDR3 sequence (DNA): TGTGCCAGCGGTAGCGGGAGTCAGAATGAGCAGTTCTTC.